These T cell receptor beta chains were read from a single sample in a study of cytomegalovirus exposure and HLA in healthy donors. TCRdb's table, derived via immunoSEQ multiplex PCR, lists solely in-frame clones and lacks some. The data hold 310,000 or so clones, with roughly 89% observed a single time. Source material: PBMCs. These receptors all stem from a woman younger than 35 in good health and CMV-seronegative. CDR3s include the opening cysteine and the closing phenylalanine or tryptophan. D genes are given only for firm matches. Size is omitted from some rows. Given values are once, few, many or a class for expanded clones.

NA	TRBV6-6	NA	TRBJ2-1	TGTGCCAGCAGTAACCCTCTAAATGAGCAGTTCTTC	CASSNPLNEQFF
NA	TRBV9	NA	TRBJ1-3	TGTGCCAGCAGCACGAGCTCTGGAAACACCATATATTTT	CASSTSSGNTIYF
TRBD1	TRBV6-5	NA	TRBJ1-1	TGTGCCACCTACAGGGGGAACACTGAAGCTTTCTTT	CATYRGNTEAFF
NA	TRBV10-3	NA	TRBJ2-3	TGTGCCATCATGAGTCAGGGCTTGGATACGCAGTATTTT	CAIMSQGLDTQYF
TRBD1	TRBV18	once	TRBJ1-2	TGTGCCAGCTCACCGGTAGGGGCAGGGGGCGCTTTGGATGGCTACACCTTC	CASSPVGAGGALDGYTF
NA	TRBV7-9	once	TRBJ2-5	TGTGCCAGCAGCTTATCAGGGAATTGGAAGACCCAGTACTTC	CASSLSGNWKTQYF
NA	TRBV5-1	NA	TRBJ2-3	TGCGCCAGCAGCTTGGATACTAGGAAAGATACGCAGTATTTT	CASSLDTRKDTQYF
NA	TRBV6-5	NA	TRBJ1-2	TGTGCCAGCAGTAGGAGGGGTCCTTATGGCTACACCTTC	CASSRRGPYGYTF
TRBD1	TRBV7-6	NA	TRBJ2-5	TGTGCCAGCAGCTCTTGGACAGGGGAAGAGACCCAGTACTTC	CASSSWTGEETQYF
TRBD1	TRBV27	NA	TRBJ1-2	TGTGCCAGCAGTGGACAGGGCTACCCCTTCTATGGCTACACCTTC	CASSGQGYPFYGYTF
NA	TRBV10-3	once	TRBJ1-5	TGTGCCACGGAGGAGGATCGGAGTCAGCCCCAGCATTTT	CATEEDRSQPQHF
TRBD1	TRBV11-3	once	TRBJ2-2	TGTGCCAGCAGCCCGGGACAGGGGGCGGCCGGGGAGCTGTTTTTT	CASSPGQGAAGELFF
NA	TRBV27	NA	TRBJ1-1	TGTGCCAGCAGTTTATCGCAGGGTTACACTGAAGCTTTCTTT	CASSLSQGYTEAFF
NA	TRBV7-3	NA	TRBJ1-5	TGTGCCAGCAGTTATAATCAGCCCCAGCATTTT	CASSYNQPQHF
NA	TRBV18	NA	TRBJ1-2	TGTGCCAGCTCACACAGGGAAGATGGCTACACCTTC	CASSHREDGYTF
TRBD2	TRBV9	NA	TRBJ2-5	TGTGCCAGCAGCGTAGCCGGGTCACGCGGGGGGGAGACCCAGTACTTC	CASSVAGSRGGETQYF
TRBD1	TRBV10-3	NA	TRBJ1-2	TGTGCCATCAGTGCTGACAGGGGCGACTATGGCTACACCTTC	CAISADRGDYGYTF
TRBD1	TRBV19	NA	TRBJ2-7	TGTGCCAGTAGTATTTTGGGACAGGGATTTTACGAGCAGTACTTC	CASSILGQGFYEQYF
NA	TRBV7-3	NA	TRBJ2-3	TGTGCCAGCAGCTTATCAGGGGCCGGAGATACGCAGTATTTT	CASSLSGAGDTQYF
NA	TRBV7-9	NA	TRBJ1-1	TGTGCCAGCAGCTTCAGTCACAGTGGGAACACTGAAGCTTTCTTT	CASSFSHSGNTEAFF
NA	TRBV5-1	NA	TRBJ1-1	TGCGCCAGCAGCTTGTTGGGGGGATTGGGAGCTTTCTTT	CASSLLGGLGAFF
NA	TRBV4-1	NA	TRBJ2-5	TGCGCCAGCAGCTACAGGTCGGTCCGCCAAGAGACCCAGTACTTC	CASSYRSVRQETQYF
TRBD1	TRBV5-4	once	TRBJ1-2	TGTGCCAGCAGCGCCGGACAGGGGGCGCGAGGCTACACCTTC	CASSAGQGARGYTF